The 5 T cell receptor beta chains given below trace back to one sample, sequenced in a study of T cell repertoires in ileal Crohn's disease. Clones were read by immunoSEQ multiplex PCR, and TCRdb kept only the in-frame ones, dropping some. The data show 25,000 to 30,000 clones, just under 80% seen once. Sequencing was done on a sample of ileal tissue. Receptors originate from an adult with Crohn's disease.

The rearrangement links TRBV5-1 to TRBJ2-7; 11 nucleotides match TRBD1. The CDR3 contains 15 residues. The V gene end was trimmed by 2 bases and the J gene end by 1 base; junction bases not matched to a gene: 2. Germline V CDR1 and CDR2: SGHRS, YFSETQ. The CDR3 nucleotides read TGCGCCAGCAGCTTCCGGGACAGGGGGTCCTACGAGCAGTACTTC. Its translation: CASSFRDRGSYEQYF. Full variable domain (outside the CDR3, taken from reference TRBV5-1 and TRBJ2-7): KAGVTQTPRYLIKTRGQQVTLSCSPISGHRSVSWYQQTPGQGLQFLFEYFSETQRNKGNFPGRFSGRQFSNSRSEMNVSTLELGDSALYLCASSFRDRGSYEQYFGPGTRLTVT.

This chain uses TRBV18 with TRBJ2-7; 7 nucleotides align to TRBD1. Germline V gene data show CDR1 as KGHSH and CDR2 as LQKENI. The CDR3 totals 14 residues. V trimming: 0 bases; J trimming: 2 bases; junction bases outside the gene matches: 1. The chain's CDR3 is CASSPPTGAYEQYF. The CDR3 coding sequence is TGTGCCAGCTCACCACCCACAGGGGCCTACGAGCAGTACTTC.

For the CDR3, the DNA is TGTGCCAGCAGCCGAAGGACTAGCGGGATAGCGGGCAATGAGCAGTTCTTC. This gives the protein CASSRRTSGIAGNEQFF. This chain joins TRBV5-6 and TRBJ2-1, with TRBD2 matching 12 bases. The CDR3 length is 17 residues. Trimming took 4 bases from V and 6 from J; bases not matched to a gene: 11. Germline-derived CDR1 and CDR2 are SGHDT and YYEEEE.

The chain combines TRBV30 with TRBJ2-3, with 8 nucleotides matching TRBD2. In germline, CDR1 is GTSNPN, CDR2 SVGIG (reference sequence). The CDR3 extends over 18 amino acids. J lost 2 bases, V lost 3 bases, and 16 bases had no gene match. CDR3 sequence: CAWRQSGRVPYLTDTQYF. CDR3 DNA sequence: TGTGCCTGGAGGCAAAGCGGGAGAGTGCCCTACCTCACAGATACGCAGTATTTT.

As regards this clone: Other DNA sequences in this specimen translate into the identical CDR3. The chain joins TRBV1 to TRBJ2-5; the table's D gene call, TRBD2, was not cross checked with the DNA. TRBV1 is a documented pseudogene. The CDR3 contains 19 residues. The CDR3 loop reads CTSSQLPGTSGLWEETQYF. As DNA, the CDR3 is TGCACCAGCAGCCAACTGCCCGGGACTAGCGGACTGTGGGAAGAGACCCAGTACTTC.